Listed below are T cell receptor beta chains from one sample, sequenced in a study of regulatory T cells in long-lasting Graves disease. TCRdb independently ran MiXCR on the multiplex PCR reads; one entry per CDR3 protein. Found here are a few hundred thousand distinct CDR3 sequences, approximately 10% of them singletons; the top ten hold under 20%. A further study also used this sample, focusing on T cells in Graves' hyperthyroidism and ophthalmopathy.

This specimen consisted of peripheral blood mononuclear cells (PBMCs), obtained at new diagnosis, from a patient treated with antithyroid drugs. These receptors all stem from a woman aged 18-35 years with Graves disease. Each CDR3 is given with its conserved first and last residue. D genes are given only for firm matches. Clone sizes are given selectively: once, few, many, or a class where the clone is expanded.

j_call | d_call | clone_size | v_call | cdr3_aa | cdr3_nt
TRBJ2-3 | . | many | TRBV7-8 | CASSYEGGGTTDTQYF | TGTGCCAGCAGCTACGAGGGCGGGGGCACCACAGATACGCAGTATTTT
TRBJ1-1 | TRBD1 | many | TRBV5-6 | CASSSTGDGAWGTEAFF | TGTGCCAGCAGCTCTACAGGGGATGGGGCCTGGGGGACTGAAGCTTTCTTT
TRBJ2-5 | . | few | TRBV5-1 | CASSLRNRLGQLSGETQYF | TGCGCCAGCAGCCTGCGAAATCGCCTTGGACAGTTGAGTGGGGAGACCCAGTACTTC
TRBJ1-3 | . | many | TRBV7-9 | CASSLEPGSGNTIYF | TGTGCCAGCAGCTTAGAGCCGGGCTCTGGAAACACCATATATTTT
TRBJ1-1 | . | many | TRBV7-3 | CASSLQGKPEAFF | TGTGCCAGCAGCCTCCAGGGTAAACCTGAAGCTTTCTTT
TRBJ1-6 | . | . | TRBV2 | CAGSEAQNSPLHF | TGTGCCGGCAGTGAAGCTCAGAATTCACCCCTCCACTTT
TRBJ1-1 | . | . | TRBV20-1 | CSALDRKAFF | TGCAGTGCTCTGGACCGAAAAGCTTTCTTT
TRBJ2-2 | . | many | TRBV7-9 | CASSLDPGGELFF | TGTGCCAGCAGCTTGGACCCCGGCGGGGAGCTGTTTTTT
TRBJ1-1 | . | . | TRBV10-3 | CAIREDGGTEAFF | TGTGCCATCAGGGAGGACGGGGGAACTGAAGCTTTCTTT
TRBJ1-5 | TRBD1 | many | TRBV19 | CASSGTGTRGNQPQHF | TGTGCCAGCTCCGGGACAGGGACACGAGGCAATCAGCCCCAGCATTTT
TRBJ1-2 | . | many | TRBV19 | CASSIRYRQIGYTF | TGTGCCAGTAGTATCAGGTACCGACAGATTGGCTACACCTTC
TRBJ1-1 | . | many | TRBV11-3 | CASSASQGTEAFF | TGTGCCAGCAGCGCGAGTCAGGGCACTGAAGCTTTCTTT
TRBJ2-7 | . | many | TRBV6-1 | CASSQGTIGYEQYF | TGTGCCAGCAGCCAGGGGACTATCGGCTACGAGCAGTACTTC
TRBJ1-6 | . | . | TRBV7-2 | CASSSLLIPNSPLHF | TGTGCCAGCAGCTCCCTGTTGATACCCAATTCACCCCTCCACTTT
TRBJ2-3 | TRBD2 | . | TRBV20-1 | CSAYGLAGLLGGDTQYF | TGCAGTGCCTACGGACTAGCGGGATTACTGGGCGGAGATACGCAGTATTTT
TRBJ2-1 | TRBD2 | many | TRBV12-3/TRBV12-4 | CASSPSRGSSYNEQFF | TGTGCCAGCAGTCCGTCGCGGGGGAGCTCCTACAATGAGCAGTTCTTC
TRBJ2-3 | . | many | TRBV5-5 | CASSPQDTTDTQYF | TGTGCCAGCAGCCCTCAGGACACCACAGATACGCAGTATTTT
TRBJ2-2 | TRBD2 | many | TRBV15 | CATSRDPSGVQDGELFF | TGTGCCACCAGCAGAGATCCCAGCGGGGTGCAAGACGGGGAGCTGTTTTTT
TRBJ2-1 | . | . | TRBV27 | CASSLVGGSYNEQLF | TGTGCCAGCAGTCTCGTAGGAGGGTCCTACAATGAGCAGCTCTTC
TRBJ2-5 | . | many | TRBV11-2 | CASSHYRDNQETQYF | TGTGCCAGCAGCCACTACCGGGACAACCAAGAGACCCAGTACTTC
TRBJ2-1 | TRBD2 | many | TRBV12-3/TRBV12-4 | CASTNFPGLAGDEQFF | TGTGCCAGCACCAATTTCCCGGGACTAGCGGGAGATGAGCAGTTCTTC
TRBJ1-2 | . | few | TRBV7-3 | CASSLGSNVGYTF | TGTGCCAGCAGCTTAGGGTCAAACGTGGGCTACACCTTC
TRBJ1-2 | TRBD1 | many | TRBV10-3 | CAISGDRGLYGYTF | TGTGCCATCAGTGGGGACAGGGGACTCTATGGCTACACCTTC
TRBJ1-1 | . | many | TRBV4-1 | CASSQERVRGNVEAFF | TGCGCCAGCAGCCAAGAGCGCGTGAGGGGTAACGTTGAAGCTTTCTTT
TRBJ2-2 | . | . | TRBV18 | CASSFRPEQGELFF | TGTGCCAGCTCATTCAGGCCCGAACAGGGGGAGCTGTTTTTT
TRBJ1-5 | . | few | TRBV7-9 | CASSYGGEQPQHF | TGTGCCAGCAGTTATGGGGGAGAACAGCCCCAGCATTTT
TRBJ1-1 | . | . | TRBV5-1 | CASSLGWSDTEAFF | TGCGCCAGCAGCTTGGGTTGGTCGGACACTGAAGCTTTCTTT
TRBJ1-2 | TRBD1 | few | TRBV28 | CASSLQPGQGVDGYTF | TGTGCCAGCAGTCTTCAACCGGGACAGGGGGTCGATGGCTACACCTTC
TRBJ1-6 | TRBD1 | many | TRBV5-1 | CASSRTGGSFSLHF | TGCGCCAGCAGCAGGACAGGGGGCTCTTTCTCCCTCCACTTT
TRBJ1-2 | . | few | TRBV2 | CASGRDYGYTF | TGTGCCAGCGGACGGGACTATGGCTACACCTTC
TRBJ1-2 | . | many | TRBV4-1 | CASSQDWGGYTF | TGCGCCAGCAGCCAAGATTGGGGTGGCTACACCTTC
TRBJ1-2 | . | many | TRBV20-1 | CSAVVGSHYGYTF | TGCAGTGCTGTGGTGGGTTCGCACTATGGCTACACCTTC
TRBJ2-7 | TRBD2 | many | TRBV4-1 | CASSQSWEGRYEQYF | TGCGCCAGCAGCCAATCGTGGGAGGGCCGGTACGAGCAGTACTTC
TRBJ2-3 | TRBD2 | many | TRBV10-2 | CASSPGAGGPRADTQYF | TGCGCCAGCAGTCCTGGGGCGGGAGGGCCTCGCGCAGATACGCAGTATTTT
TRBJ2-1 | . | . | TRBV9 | CASSAEPDRRINNEQFF | TGTGCCAGCAGCGCGGAGCCAGACAGACGGATAAACAATGAGCAGTTCTTC
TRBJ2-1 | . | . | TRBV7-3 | CASSLNRLSDNEQFF | TGTGCCAGCAGCTTAAATCGCCTTTCGGACAATGAGCAGTTCTTC
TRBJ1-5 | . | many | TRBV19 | CASSIGDIRQPQHF | TGTGCCAGTAGTATAGGGGACATTCGACAGCCCCAGCATTTT
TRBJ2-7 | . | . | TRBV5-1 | CASSSPGGYEQYF | TGCGCCAGCAGCTCCCCCGGTGGCTACGAGCAGTACTTC
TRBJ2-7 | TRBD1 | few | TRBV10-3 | CAIRGTGINEQYF | TGTGCCATCAGGGGGACAGGGATCAACGAGCAGTACTTC
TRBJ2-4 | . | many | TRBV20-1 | CSARVAIKATDIQYF | TGCAGTGCTAGAGTAGCTATCAAGGCCACGGACATTCAGTACTTC
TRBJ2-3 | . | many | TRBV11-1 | CASSSDLITQYF | TGTGCCAGCAGCTCTGACCTAATTACGCAGTATTTT
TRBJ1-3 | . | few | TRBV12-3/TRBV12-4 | CASSLGGRGNTIYF | TGTGCCAGCAGTTTAGGGGGCCGCGGAAACACCATATATTTT
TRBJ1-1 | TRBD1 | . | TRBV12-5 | CASGGHGTGGRDTEAFF | TGTGCTAGTGGGGGCCACGGGACAGGGGGCCGGGACACTGAAGCTTTCTTT
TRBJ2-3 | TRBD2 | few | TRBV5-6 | CASSPWRGSTDTQYF | TGTGCCAGCAGCCCCTGGCGGGGGAGCACAGATACGCAGTATTTT
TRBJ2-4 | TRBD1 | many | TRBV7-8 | CASSRNGQGSSGLAKNIQYF | TGTGCCAGCAGCCGAAACGGACAGGGCTCCAGCGGTCTAGCCAAAAACATTCAGTACTTC